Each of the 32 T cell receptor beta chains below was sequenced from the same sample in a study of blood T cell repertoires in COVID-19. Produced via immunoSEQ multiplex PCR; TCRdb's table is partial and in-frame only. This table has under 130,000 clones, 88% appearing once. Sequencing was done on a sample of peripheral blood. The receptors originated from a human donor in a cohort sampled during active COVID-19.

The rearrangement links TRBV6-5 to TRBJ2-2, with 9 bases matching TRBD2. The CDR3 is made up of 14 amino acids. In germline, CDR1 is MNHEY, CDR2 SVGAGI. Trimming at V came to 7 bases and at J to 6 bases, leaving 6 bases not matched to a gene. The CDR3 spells CASKVLAGPGELFF. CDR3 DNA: TGTGCCAGCAAAGTACTAGCGGGTCCCGGGGAGCTGTTTTTT.

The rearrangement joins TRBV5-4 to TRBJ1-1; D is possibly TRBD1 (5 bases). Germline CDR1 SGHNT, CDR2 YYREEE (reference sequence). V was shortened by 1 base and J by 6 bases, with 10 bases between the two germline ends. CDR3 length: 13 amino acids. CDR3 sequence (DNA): TGTGCCAGCAGCTTGCGGGGGTTGGCTGAAGCTTTCTTT. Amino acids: CASSLRGLAEAFF.

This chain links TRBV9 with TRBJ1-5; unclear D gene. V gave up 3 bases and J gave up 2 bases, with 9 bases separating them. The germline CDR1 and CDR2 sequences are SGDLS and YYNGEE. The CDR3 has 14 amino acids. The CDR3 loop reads CASSAHTGNQPQHF. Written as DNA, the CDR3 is TGTGCCAGCAGCGCACATACAGGCAATCAGCCCCAGCATTTT.

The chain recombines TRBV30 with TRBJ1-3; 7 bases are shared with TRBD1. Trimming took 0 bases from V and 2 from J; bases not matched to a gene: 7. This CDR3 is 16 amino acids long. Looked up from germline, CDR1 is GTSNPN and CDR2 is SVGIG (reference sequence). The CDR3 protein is CAWSVRTRGPGNTIYF. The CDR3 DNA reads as TGTGCCTGGAGTGTACGCACTAGGGGGCCTGGAAACACCATATATTTT. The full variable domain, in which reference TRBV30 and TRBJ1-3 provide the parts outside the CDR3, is SQTIHQWPATLVQPVGSPLSLECTVEGTSNPNLYWYRQAAGRGLQLLFYSVGIGQISSEVPQNLSASRPQDRQFILSSKKLLLSDSGFYLCAWSVRTRGPGNTIYFGEGSWLTVV.

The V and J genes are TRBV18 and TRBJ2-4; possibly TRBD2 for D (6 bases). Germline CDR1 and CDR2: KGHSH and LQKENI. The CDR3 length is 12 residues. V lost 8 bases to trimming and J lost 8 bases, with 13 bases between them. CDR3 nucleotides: TGTGCCAGCCGGTTCGGGGAGGACATTCAGTACTTC. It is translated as CASRFGEDIQYF.

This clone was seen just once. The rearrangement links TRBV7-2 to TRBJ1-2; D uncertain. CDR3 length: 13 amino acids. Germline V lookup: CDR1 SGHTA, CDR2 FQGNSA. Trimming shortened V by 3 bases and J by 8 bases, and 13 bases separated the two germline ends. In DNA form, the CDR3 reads TGTGCCAGCAGCTTGAGCCGTGAGCGGGGCTACACCTTC. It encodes CASSLSRERGYTF.

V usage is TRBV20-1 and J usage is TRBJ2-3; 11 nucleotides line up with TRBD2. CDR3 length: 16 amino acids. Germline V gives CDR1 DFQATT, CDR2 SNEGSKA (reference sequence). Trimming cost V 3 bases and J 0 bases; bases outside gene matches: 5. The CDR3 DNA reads TGCAGTGCTAGTGTAGCGGGAGGGTGGAGCACAGATACGCAGTATTTT. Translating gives CSASVAGGWSTDTQYF.

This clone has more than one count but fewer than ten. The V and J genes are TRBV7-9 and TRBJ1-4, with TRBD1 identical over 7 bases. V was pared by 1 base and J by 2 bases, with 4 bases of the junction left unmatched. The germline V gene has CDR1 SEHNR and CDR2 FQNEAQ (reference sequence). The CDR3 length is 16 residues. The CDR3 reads CASSLGQGVTNEKLFF. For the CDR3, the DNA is TGTGCCAGCAGCTTAGGTCAGGGGGTTACTAATGAAAAACTGTTTTTT.

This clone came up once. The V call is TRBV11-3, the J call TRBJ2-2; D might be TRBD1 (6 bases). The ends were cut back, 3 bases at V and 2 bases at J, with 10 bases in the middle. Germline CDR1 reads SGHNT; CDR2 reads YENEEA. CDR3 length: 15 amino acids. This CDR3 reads CASSLGAVNTGELFF. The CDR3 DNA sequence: TGTGCCAGCAGCTTGGGGGCGGTTAACACCGGGGAGCTGTTTTTT.

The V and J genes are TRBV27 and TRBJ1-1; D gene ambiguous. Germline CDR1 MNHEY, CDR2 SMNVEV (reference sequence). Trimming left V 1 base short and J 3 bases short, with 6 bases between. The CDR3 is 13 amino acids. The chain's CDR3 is CASSLFRDTEAFF. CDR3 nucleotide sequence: TGTGCCAGCAGTTTATTTCGGGACACTGAAGCTTTCTTT.

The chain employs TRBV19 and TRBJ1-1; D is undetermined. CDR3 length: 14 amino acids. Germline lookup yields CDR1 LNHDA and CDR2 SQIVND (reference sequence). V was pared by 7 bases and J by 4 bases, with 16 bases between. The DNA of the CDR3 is TGTGCCAGTACCCCTACAAGGGAGGGCACTGAAGCTTTCTTT. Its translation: CASTPTREGTEAFF.

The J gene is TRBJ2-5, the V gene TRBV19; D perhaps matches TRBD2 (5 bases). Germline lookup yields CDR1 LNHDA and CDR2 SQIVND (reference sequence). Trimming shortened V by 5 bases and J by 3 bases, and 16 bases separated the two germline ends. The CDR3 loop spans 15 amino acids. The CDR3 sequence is CASSAPALGKETQYF. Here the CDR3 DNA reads TGTGCCAGTAGTGCCCCGGCCCTCGGGAAAGAGACCCAGTACTTC. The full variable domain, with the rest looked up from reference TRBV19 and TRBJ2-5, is DGGITQSPKYLFRKEGQNVTLSCEQNLNHDAMYWYRQDPGQGLRLIYYSQIVNDFQKGDIAEGYSVSREKKESFPLTVTSAQKNPTAFYLCASSAPALGKETQYFGPGTRLLVL.

The CDR3 protein is CASSLSRGSGANVLTF. In DNA form, the CDR3 reads TGTGCCAGCAGCTTAAGTCGGGGTTCTGGGGCCAACGTCCTGACTTTC. The rearrangement uses TRBV11-3 and TRBJ2-6; D is perhaps TRBD2 (5 bases). The CDR3 is 16 residues long. V lost 2 bases and J 1 base, leaving 9 bases between the germline ends. From germline, CDR1 is SGHNT and CDR2 YENEEA.

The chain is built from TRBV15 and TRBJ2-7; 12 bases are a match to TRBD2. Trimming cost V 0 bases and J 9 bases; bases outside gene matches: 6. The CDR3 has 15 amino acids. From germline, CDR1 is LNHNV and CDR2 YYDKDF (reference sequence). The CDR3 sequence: CATSRDQTSGGSQYF. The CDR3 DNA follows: TGTGCCACCAGCAGAGATCAAACTAGCGGGGGGTCGCAGTACTTC.

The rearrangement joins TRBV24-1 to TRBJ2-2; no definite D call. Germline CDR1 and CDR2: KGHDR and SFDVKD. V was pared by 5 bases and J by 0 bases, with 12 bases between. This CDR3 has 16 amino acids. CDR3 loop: CATSGRVITNTGELFF. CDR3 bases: TGTGCCACCAGTGGCCGGGTGATTACGAACACCGGGGAGCTGTTTTTT.

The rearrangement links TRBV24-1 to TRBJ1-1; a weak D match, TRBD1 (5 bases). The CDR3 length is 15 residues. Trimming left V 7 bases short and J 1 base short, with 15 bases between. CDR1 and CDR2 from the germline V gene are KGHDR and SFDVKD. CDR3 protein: CATRVGGAENTEAFF. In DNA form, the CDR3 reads TGTGCCACCAGAGTCGGAGGGGCCGAGAACACTGAAGCTTTCTTT.

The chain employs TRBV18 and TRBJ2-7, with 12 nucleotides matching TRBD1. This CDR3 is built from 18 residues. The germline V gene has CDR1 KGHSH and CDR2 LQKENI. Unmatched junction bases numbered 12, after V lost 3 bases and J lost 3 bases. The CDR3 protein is CASSPRGTGGVSIYEQYF. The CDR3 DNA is TGTGCCAGCTCACCGCGGGGGACAGGGGGCGTTTCGATCTACGAGCAGTACTTC.

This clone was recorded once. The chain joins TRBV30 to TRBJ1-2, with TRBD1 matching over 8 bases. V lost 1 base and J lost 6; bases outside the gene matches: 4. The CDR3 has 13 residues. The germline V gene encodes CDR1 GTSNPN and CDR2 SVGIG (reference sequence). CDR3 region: CAWSEQGEDGYTF. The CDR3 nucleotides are TGTGCCTGGAGTGAACAGGGGGAGGATGGCTACACCTTC.

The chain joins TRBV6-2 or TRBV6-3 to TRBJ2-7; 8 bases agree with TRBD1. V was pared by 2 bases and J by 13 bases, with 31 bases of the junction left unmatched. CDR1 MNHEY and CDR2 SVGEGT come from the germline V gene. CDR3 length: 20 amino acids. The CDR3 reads CASSYAFGVFERDRSSSIYF. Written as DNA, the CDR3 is TGTGCCAGCAGTTACGCTTTTGGAGTGTTCGAACGGGACAGGTCCTCCAGTATCTACTTC.

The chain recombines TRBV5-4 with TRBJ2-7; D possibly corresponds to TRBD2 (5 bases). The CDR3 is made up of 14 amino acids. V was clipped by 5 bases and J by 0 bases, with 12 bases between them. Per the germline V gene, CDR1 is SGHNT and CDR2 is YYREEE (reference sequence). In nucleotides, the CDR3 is TGTGCCAGCAGAAGGACTGCCGACTCCTACGAGCAGTACTTC. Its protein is CASRRTADSYEQYF.

The CDR3 bases are TGTGCCAGCGGCCTGGGAGCGGGAGGGGCATCAGATACGCAGTATTTT. Its translation is CASGLGAGGASDTQYF. V and J are TRBV4-2 and TRBJ2-3, with 10 bases fitting TRBD2. This CDR3 contains 16 residues. Germline values: CDR1 LGHNA, CDR2 YNFKEQ. Unmatched junction bases numbered 12, after V lost 8 bases and J lost 4 bases.

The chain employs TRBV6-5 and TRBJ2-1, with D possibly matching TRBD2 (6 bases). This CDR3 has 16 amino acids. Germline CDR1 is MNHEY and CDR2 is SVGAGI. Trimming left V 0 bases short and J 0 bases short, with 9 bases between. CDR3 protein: CASSYSRRGSYNEQFF. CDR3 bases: TGTGCCAGCAGTTACTCGCGGAGGGGCTCCTACAATGAGCAGTTCTTC.

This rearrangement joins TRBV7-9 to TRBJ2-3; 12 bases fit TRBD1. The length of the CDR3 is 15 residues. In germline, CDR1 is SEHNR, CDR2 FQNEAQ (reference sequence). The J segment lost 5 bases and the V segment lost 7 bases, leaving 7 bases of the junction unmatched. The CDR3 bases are TGTGCCAGCAAGGGGACAGGGGGCGTGCGAGATACGCAGTATTTT. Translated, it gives CASKGTGGVRDTQYF.

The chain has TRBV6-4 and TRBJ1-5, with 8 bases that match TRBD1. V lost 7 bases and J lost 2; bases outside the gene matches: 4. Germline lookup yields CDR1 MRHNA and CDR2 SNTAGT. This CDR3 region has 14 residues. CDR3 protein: CASIGQGGNQPQHF. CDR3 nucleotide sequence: TGTGCCAGCATCGGACAGGGTGGCAATCAGCCCCAGCATTTT.

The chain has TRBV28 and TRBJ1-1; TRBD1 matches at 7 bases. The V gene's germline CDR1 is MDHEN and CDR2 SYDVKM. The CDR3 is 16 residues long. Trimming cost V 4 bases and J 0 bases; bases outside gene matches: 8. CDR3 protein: CASSSIGTVLNTEAFF. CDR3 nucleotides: TGTGCCAGCAGTTCCATTGGGACAGTTTTGAACACTGAAGCTTTCTTT. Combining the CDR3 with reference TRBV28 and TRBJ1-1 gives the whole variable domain DVKVTQSSRYLVKRTGEKVFLECVQDMDHENMFWYRQDPGLGLRLIYFSYDVKMKEKGDIPEGYSVSREKKERFSLILESASTNQTSMYLCASSSIGTVLNTEAFFGQGTRLTVV.

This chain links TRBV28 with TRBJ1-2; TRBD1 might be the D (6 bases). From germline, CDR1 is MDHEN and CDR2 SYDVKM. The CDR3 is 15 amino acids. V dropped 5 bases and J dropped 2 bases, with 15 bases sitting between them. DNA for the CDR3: TGTGCCAGCAGTCCAGGACAGAGGAGGAACTATGGCTACACCTTC. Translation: CASSPGQRRNYGYTF.

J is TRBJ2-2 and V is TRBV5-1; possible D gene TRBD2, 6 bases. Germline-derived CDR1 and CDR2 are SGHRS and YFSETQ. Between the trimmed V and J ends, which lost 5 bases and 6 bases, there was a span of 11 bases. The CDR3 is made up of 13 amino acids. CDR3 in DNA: TGCGCCAGCAGTGGATCGGGAGCCGGGGAGCTGTTTTTT. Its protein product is CASSGSGAGELFF.

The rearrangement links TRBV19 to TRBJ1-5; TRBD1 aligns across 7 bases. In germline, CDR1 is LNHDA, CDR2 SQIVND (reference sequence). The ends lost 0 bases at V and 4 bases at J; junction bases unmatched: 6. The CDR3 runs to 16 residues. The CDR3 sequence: CASSIDQAGGNQPQHF. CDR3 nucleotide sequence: TGTGCCAGTAGTATAGATCAGGCAGGGGGGAATCAGCCCCAGCATTTT.

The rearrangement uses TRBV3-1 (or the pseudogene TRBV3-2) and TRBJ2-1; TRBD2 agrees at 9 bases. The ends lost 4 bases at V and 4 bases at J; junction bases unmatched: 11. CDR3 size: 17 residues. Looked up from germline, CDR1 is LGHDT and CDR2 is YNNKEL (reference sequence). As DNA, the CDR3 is TGTGCCAGCAGCCGCCGGGTAGCGGGGGATCCTTACAATGAGCAGTTCTTC. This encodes CASSRRVAGDPYNEQFF.

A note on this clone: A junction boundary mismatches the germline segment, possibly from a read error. The CDR3 DNA is TGTGCCAGCAAGCGGACGAACATTGAAGCTTTCTTT. Residues: CASKRTNIEAFF. The rearrangement links TRBV5-6 to TRBJ1-1; D remains ambiguous. The CDR3 spans 12 residues. The germline V gene has CDR1 SGHDT and CDR2 YYEEEE. Variable domain in full (rest from reference TRBV5-6 and TRBJ1-1): DAGVTQSPTHLIKTRGQQVTLRCSPKSGHDTVSWYQQALGQGPQFIFQYYEEEERQRGNFPDRFSGHQFPNYSSELNVNALLLGDSALYLCASKRTNIEAFFGQGTRLTVV.

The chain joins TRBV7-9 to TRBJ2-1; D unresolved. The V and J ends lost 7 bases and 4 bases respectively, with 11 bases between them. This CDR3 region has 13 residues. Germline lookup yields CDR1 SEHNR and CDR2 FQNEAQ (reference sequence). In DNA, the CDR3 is TGTGCCAGCAATCGAAAGGAGTACAATGAGCAGTTCTTC. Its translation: CASNRKEYNEQFF.

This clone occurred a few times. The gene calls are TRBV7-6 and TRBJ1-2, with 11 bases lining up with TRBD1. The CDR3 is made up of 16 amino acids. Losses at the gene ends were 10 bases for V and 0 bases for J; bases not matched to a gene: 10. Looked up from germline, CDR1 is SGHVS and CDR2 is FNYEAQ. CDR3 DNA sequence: TGTGCCACCCTTTCGGACAGGGGGCTCGCTAACTATGGCTACACCTTC. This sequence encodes CATLSDRGLANYGYTF. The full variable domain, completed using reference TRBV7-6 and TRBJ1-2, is GAGVSQSPRYKVTKRGQDVALRCDPISGHVSLYWYRQALGQGPEFLTYFNYEAQQDKSGLPNDRFSAERPEGSISTLTIQRTEQRDSAMYRCATLSDRGLANYGYTFGSGTRLTVV.